Listed below are T cell receptor beta chains from one sample, sequenced in a study of blood T cell repertoires in COVID-19. TCRdb's copy holds only in-frame clones and misses some; the assay was immunoSEQ multiplex PCR. The repertoire consists of 300,000 to 350,000 clones, with about 91% occurring once and the leading ten covering 1.5% to 2%. The sample was peripheral blood. These receptor sequences come from a young woman with COVID-19, enrolled during active disease. CDR3s include the opening cysteine and the closing phenylalanine or tryptophan. The order of the fields is J gene, V gene, CDR3 length, D gene, CDR3 DNA, CDR3 protein. A D gene is named only where the DNA matches it firmly.

j_gene: TRBJ2-5; v_gene: TRBV7-2; len: 14; d_gene: TRBD2; CDR3nt: TGTGCCAGCAGTCCCGGGGGGGTTTGGGAGACCCAGTACTTC; CDR3aa: CASSPGGVWETQYF
j_gene: TRBJ2-7; v_gene: TRBV3-1/TRBV3-2; len: 17; d_gene: NA; CDR3nt: TGTGCCAGCAGCCCCAACCAGGGCAGGGCCTTCTCCTACGAGCAGTACTTC; CDR3aa: CASSPNQGRAFSYEQYF
j_gene: TRBJ1-5; v_gene: TRBV19; len: 13; d_gene: TRBD1; CDR3nt: TGTGCCAGTAGTACGACACAGGGGCGGCCCCAGCATTTT; CDR3aa: CASSTTQGRPQHF
j_gene: TRBJ2-5; v_gene: TRBV28; len: 14; d_gene: NA; CDR3nt: TGTGCCAGCAGTTTATTGGCAGGACAAGAGACCCAGTACTTC; CDR3aa: CASSLLAGQETQYF
j_gene: TRBJ1-4; v_gene: TRBV3-1/TRBV3-2; len: 15; d_gene: NA; CDR3nt: TGTGCCAGCAGCCAAGATGGTCAGAGGAATGAAAAACTGTTTTTT; CDR3aa: CASSQDGQRNEKLFF
j_gene: TRBJ2-5; v_gene: TRBV7-6; len: 13; d_gene: NA; CDR3nt: TGTGCCAGCAGCTTAGAACTAAGAGAGACCCAGTACTTC; CDR3aa: CASSLELRETQYF
j_gene: TRBJ2-3; v_gene: TRBV7-9; len: 15; d_gene: TRBD2; CDR3nt: TGTGCCAGCAGCTCCTCAAACGGACTAGCAGATACGCAGTATTTT; CDR3aa: CASSSSNGLADTQYF
j_gene: TRBJ1-3; v_gene: TRBV7-2; len: 14; d_gene: NA; CDR3nt: TGTGCCAGCAGCTTCGGAACAGGTGGAAACACCATATATTTT; CDR3aa: CASSFGTGGNTIYF
j_gene: TRBJ1-1; v_gene: TRBV11-3; len: 15; d_gene: NA; CDR3nt: TGTGCCAGCAGCTTATACAGCGGCTTGAACACTGAAGCTTTCTTT; CDR3aa: CASSLYSGLNTEAFF
j_gene: TRBJ1-4; v_gene: TRBV19; len: 13; d_gene: NA; CDR3nt: TGTGCCAGTACCCAGACATCTAATGAAAAACTGTTTTTT; CDR3aa: CASTQTSNEKLFF
j_gene: TRBJ2-5; v_gene: TRBV23-1; len: 20; d_gene: TRBD2; CDR3nt: TGCGCCAGCAGTCAATCGCAGGTCTTAAAAGGGACTAGCGGGGGAGAGACCCAGTACTTC; CDR3aa: CASSQSQVLKGTSGGETQYF
j_gene: TRBJ1-1; v_gene: TRBV5-1; len: 15; d_gene: TRBD1; CDR3nt: TGCGCCAGCAGCTTGGCCCCGGGACAGGGGACTGAAGCTTTCTTT; CDR3aa: CASSLAPGQGTEAFF
j_gene: TRBJ1-4; v_gene: TRBV11-2; len: 16; d_gene: TRBD1; CDR3nt: TGTGCCAGCAGCCTGACAGGGGGCAAAACTAATGAAAAACTGTTTTTT; CDR3aa: CASSLTGGKTNEKLFF
j_gene: TRBJ2-3; v_gene: TRBV5-4; len: 14; d_gene: NA; CDR3nt: TGTGCCAGCAGCTTGTCGGGGAGAACAGATACGCAGTATTTT; CDR3aa: CASSLSGRTDTQYF
j_gene: TRBJ1-1; v_gene: TRBV7-9; len: 13; d_gene: NA; CDR3nt: TGTGCCAGCAGCGCGGGGACGAACACTGAAGCTTTCTTT; CDR3aa: CASSAGTNTEAFF
j_gene: TRBJ2-2; v_gene: TRBV9; len: 14; d_gene: NA; CDR3nt: TGTGCCAGCAGCGTAGTTGGGGCGGCGGGGGAGCTGTTTTTT; CDR3aa: CASSVVGAAGELFF
j_gene: TRBJ1-1; v_gene: TRBV29-1; len: 14; d_gene: NA; CDR3nt: TGCAGCGTTGTTACCTCGGATGGAAGGGGTGAAGCTTTCTTT; CDR3aa: CSVVTSDGRGEAFF
j_gene: TRBJ1-2; v_gene: TRBV19; len: 13; d_gene: NA; CDR3nt: TGTGCCAGTAGTATAAATTCGAACTATGGCTACACCTTC; CDR3aa: CASSINSNYGYTF
j_gene: TRBJ1-1; v_gene: TRBV18; len: 13; d_gene: NA; CDR3nt: TGTGCCAGCTCACAGGACAGAAACACTGAAGCTTTCTTT; CDR3aa: CASSQDRNTEAFF
j_gene: TRBJ2-6; v_gene: TRBV4-1; len: 18; d_gene: NA; CDR3nt: TGCGCCAGCAGCCAAGGCTGGCAGGGCAAGGCTGGGGCCAACGTCCTGACTTTC; CDR3aa: CASSQGWQGKAGANVLTF
j_gene: TRBJ2-3; v_gene: TRBV24-1; len: 16; d_gene: TRBD1; CDR3nt: TGTGCCACCAGCGGGCGTAGGACAGGGATCACAGATACGCAGTATTTT; CDR3aa: CATSGRRTGITDTQYF
j_gene: TRBJ2-2; v_gene: TRBV18; len: 16; d_gene: NA; CDR3nt: TGTGCCAGCTCACCCAAAATTGTAGCGAACACCGGGGAGCTGTTTTTT; CDR3aa: CASSPKIVANTGELFF
j_gene: TRBJ1-1; v_gene: TRBV12-3/TRBV12-4; len: 13; d_gene: NA; CDR3nt: TGTGCCAGCAGTGATGGCAGGCAAACTGAAGCTTTCTTT; CDR3aa: CASSDGRQTEAFF